This TCR beta chain is from a study of control samples from healthy donors and cancer patients. TCRdb's table, derived via immunoSEQ multiplex PCR, lists solely in-frame clones and lacks some. Of about 82,000 clones listed, around 94% are singletons. The specimen was blood. The TCR was taken from a woman between 18 and 29 years old in good health.

DNA for the CDR3: TGTGCCACCCAGGGATACGAGCAGTACTTC. Translating gives CATQGYEQYF. This chain joins TRBV7-9 and TRBJ2-7; D may be TRBD1 (5 bases). Trimming removed 10 bases at V and 4 bases at J, with 8 bases between. CDR3 size: 10 residues. Germline V lookup: CDR1 SEHNR, CDR2 FQNEAQ (reference sequence).